What follows are 25 T cell receptor beta chains derived from one specimen sequenced in a study of shared clonotypes between healthy human individuals. Here immunoSEQ multiplex PCR was the method, and the copy in TCRdb shows in-frame clones only, minus some. Of 800,000 to 1,200,000 clones in the sample, around 78% were seen once. Sequencing was carried out using memory CD4+ T cells from PBMCs. Specified subset: CD45RA-negative fraction. The receptors stem from a man aged 18 to 29 in good health. Some clones in this sample may be carry-over from other donors' samples.

Only a few counts were recorded for this clone. The chain links TRBV6-1 to TRBJ2-1; possible D gene TRBD1, 6 bases. The CDR3 runs 14 residues. From germline, CDR1 is MNHNS and CDR2 SASEGT. The V end lost 11 bases, the J end lost 0 bases, and 14 bases lay between the germline ends. The CDR3 DNA sequence: TGTGCCGGAAAGGGACATACCTCCTACAATGAGCAGTTCTTC. As protein: CAGKGHTSYNEQFF.

This clone was observed at least ten times. This CDR3 is also generated by other DNA sequences in the sample. The chain couples TRBV2 to TRBJ2-3; D is ambiguous. V was trimmed by 0 bases and J by 6 bases, leaving 4 bases between them. The V gene's germline CDR1 is SNHLY and CDR2 FYNNEI. This CDR3 contains 12 residues. CDR3 amino acids: CASSEARDTQYF. The CDR3 DNA is TGTGCCAGCAGTGAAGCGAGGGATACGCAGTATTTT.

This chain uses TRBV2 with TRBJ1-5; a possible D gene is TRBD1 (6 bases). The V gene lost 8 bases and the J gene lost 3 bases, with 11 bases spanning the gap. The CDR3 loop spans 13 amino acids. Germline V CDR1 and CDR2: SNHLY, FYNNEI. The chain's CDR3 is CASGKGVNQPQHF. CDR3 nucleotide sequence: TGTGCCAGCGGGAAGGGGGTCAATCAGCCCCAGCATTTT.

The chain combines TRBV4-3 with TRBJ2-5; 10 nucleotides line up with TRBD2. The assigned J gene may be wrong: the sequence end matches TRBJ2-7 better. From germline, CDR1 is LGHNA and CDR2 YSLEER. The CDR3 loop spans 14 amino acids. CDR3 nucleotides: TGCGCCAGCAGCCTCGGGACTAGCGCCTACGAGCAGTACTTC. Its translation: CASSLGTSAYEQYF.

This clone was seen a single time. V usage is TRBV7-2 and J usage is TRBJ2-7; D gene ambiguous. The CDR3 extends over 15 amino acids. The V end was cut by 1 base, the J end by 0 bases, with 10 bases between. The V gene's germline CDR1 is SGHTA and CDR2 FQGNSA. The CDR3 protein is CASSLDLQSSYEQYF. The CDR3 DNA follows: TGTGCCAGCAGCTTAGACTTACAAAGCTCCTACGAGCAGTACTTC. Looking up the rest from reference TRBV7-2 and TRBJ2-7 gives the full variable domain: GAGVSQSPSNKVTEKGKDVELRCDPISGHTALYWYRQSLGQGLEFLIYFQGNSAPDKSGLPSDRFSAERTGGSVSTLTIQRTQQEDSAVYLCASSLDLQSSYEQYFGPGTRLTVT.

V gene TRBV5-1 combines with J gene TRBJ2-3; 9 bases line up with TRBD2. The V and J ends lost 5 bases and 0 bases, in that order; junction bases with no gene match: 7. The germline V gene encodes CDR1 SGHRS and CDR2 YFSETQ. This CDR3 spans 16 amino acids. In DNA, the CDR3 is TGCGCCAGCAGAATGATAGCGGGAGTGAGCACAGATACGCAGTATTTT. Its protein is CASRMIAGVSTDTQYF.

This chain connects TRBV19 to TRBJ2-2, with D maybe TRBD1 (5 bases). Trimming took 10 bases from V and 3 from J, leaving 9 bases between them. This CDR3 spans 12 amino acids. Germline values: CDR1 LNHDA, CDR2 SQIVND (reference sequence). The CDR3 loop is CATLRDTGELFF. In nucleotides, the CDR3 is TGTGCCACCCTCAGGGACACCGGGGAGCTGTTTTTT. The variable domain in full, completed from reference TRBV19 and TRBJ2-2, reads DGGITQSPKYLFRKEGQNVTLSCEQNLNHDAMYWYRQDPGQGLRLIYYSQIVNDFQKGDIAEGYSVSREKKESFPLTVTSAQKNPTAFYLCATLRDTGELFFGEGSRLTVL.

The count of this clone is one. This chain uses TRBV7-9 with TRBJ2-3; 12 bases map to TRBD2. The CDR3 loop spans 19 amino acids. V lost 3 bases and J lost 3; bases outside the gene matches: 13. The germline CDR1 and CDR2 sequences are SEHNR and FQNEAQ (reference sequence). Here the CDR3 reads CASSFASGGDWGRTDTQYF. In DNA form, the CDR3 reads TGTGCCAGCAGCTTCGCTAGCGGGGGGGACTGGGGTCGAACAGATACGCAGTATTTT.

The rearrangement joins TRBV2 to TRBJ1-4; D ambiguous. The CDR3 runs 11 residues. Trimming removed 5 bases from V and 13 bases from J, with 11 bases in between. Germline V gene data show CDR1 as SNHLY and CDR2 as FYNNEI. This CDR3 is CASSFQVSLFF. CDR3 in DNA: TGTGCCAGCAGTTTTCAGGTATCACTGTTTTTT.

V usage is TRBV6-1 and J usage is TRBJ2-7; TRBD2 matches 8 bases. The CDR3 sequence is 15 residues long. Germline V gene lookup returns CDR1 MNHNS and CDR2 SASEGT. J was trimmed by 2 bases and V by 7 bases; bases with no gene match: 10. DNA of the CDR3: TGTGCCAGCACCCTCGGGCTAGCGGGTCCCTACGAGCAGTACTTC. Translating gives CASTLGLAGPYEQYF.

The chain combines TRBV28 with TRBJ2-7, with 7 bases that match TRBD2. V dropped 7 bases and J dropped 2; count of bases not matched to a gene: 5. CDR1 is MDHEN, CDR2 SYDVKM, per germline. The CDR3 consists of 13 residues. Written as DNA, the CDR3 is TGTGCCAGCATACAGCGGGGTACCTACGAGCAGTACTTC. Its translation is CASIQRGTYEQYF.

V and J are TRBV2 and TRBJ2-5, with D tentatively TRBD1 (6 bases). Trimming left V 3 bases short and J 5 bases short, with 13 bases between. Per germline, CDR1 SNHLY and CDR2 FYNNEI. This CDR3 has 14 residues. CDR3 bases: TGTGCCAGCAGTGATGGTTCAGGGGCCGAGACCCAGTACTTC. It translates to CASSDGSGAETQYF.

The CDR3 sequence: CASRPASGRWDTQYF. The CDR3 DNA reads as TGTGCCAGCAGGCCGGCTAGCGGGAGGTGGGATACGCAGTATTTT. The gene calls are TRBV7-9 and TRBJ2-3, with 11 bases matching TRBD2. This CDR3 is 15 amino acids long. The J segment lost 6 bases and the V segment lost 6 bases, leaving 8 bases of the junction unmatched. Germline V gene sequence: CDR1 SEHNR, CDR2 FQNEAQ (reference sequence).

Concerning this clone itself: Within the sample, other DNA sequences also encode this same CDR3. The J gene is TRBJ1-4, the V gene TRBV5-1; no definite D call. The CDR3 has 13 amino acids. Germline CDR1 is SGHRS and CDR2 is YFSETQ. Trimming removed 2 bases from V and 2 bases from J, with 4 bases in between. The CDR3 spells CASSFRTNEKLFF. CDR3 DNA sequence: TGCGCCAGCAGCTTTCGGACTAATGAAAAACTGTTTTTT.

The rearrangement joins TRBV5-1 to TRBJ2-1, with 12 nucleotides matching TRBD2. Germline V gives CDR1 SGHRS, CDR2 YFSETQ. This CDR3 has 16 amino acids. V was clipped by 5 bases and J by 2 bases; unmatched bases: 5. In DNA, the CDR3 is TGCGCCAGCAGTCCCCCTAGCGGGAGGGCCTACAATGAGCAGTTCTTC. Translating gives CASSPPSGRAYNEQFF.

This chain connects TRBV5-1 to TRBJ2-5; D is possibly TRBD1 or TRBD2 (7 bases each). The V end lost 4 bases, the J end lost 4 bases, and 14 bases lay between the germline ends. Germline assignment: CDR1 SGHRS and CDR2 YFSETQ. CDR3 size: 14 residues. The CDR3 DNA reads as TGCGCCAGCAGCCCCAGGGGGGGGCGAGAGACCCAGTACTTC. Translating it yields CASSPRGGRETQYF.

The CDR3 region has the DNA TGTGCCAGCAGCCCCCTATCCCCCATACTAGCGGGAGATCACGAGCAGTACTTC. This codes for CASSPLSPILAGDHEQYF. The V call is TRBV7-2, the J call TRBJ2-7; 11 bases align to TRBD2. This CDR3 is 18 amino acids long. Per the germline V gene, CDR1 is SGHTA and CDR2 is FQGNSA. The V segment lost 5 bases and the J segment 5 bases; nucleotides outside the gene matches: 17. The full variable domain, with the rest looked up from reference TRBV7-2 and TRBJ2-7, is GAGVSQSPSNKVTEKGKDVELRCDPISGHTALYWYRQSLGQGLEFLIYFQGNSAPDKSGLPSDRFSAERTGGSVSTLTIQRTQQEDSAVYLCASSPLSPILAGDHEQYFGPGTRLTVT.

The V gene is TRBV28, the J gene TRBJ1-1; D might be TRBD1 (6 bases). Trimming removed 5 bases from V and 2 bases from J, with 12 bases in between. This CDR3 is built from 14 residues. Germline V gene sequence: CDR1 MDHEN, CDR2 SYDVKM. CDR3 amino acids: CASSPLQGNTEAFF. CDR3 DNA sequence: TGTGCCAGCAGTCCCCTACAGGGAAACACTGAAGCTTTCTTT. The full variable domain, in which reference TRBV28 and TRBJ1-1 provide the parts outside the CDR3, is DVKVTQSSRYLVKRTGEKVFLECVQDMDHENMFWYRQDPGLGLRLIYFSYDVKMKEKGDIPEGYSVSREKKERFSLILESASTNQTSMYLCASSPLQGNTEAFFGQGTRLTVV.

The V and J genes are TRBV7-2 and TRBJ2-3, with D possibly matching TRBD1 (6 bases). The V gene lost 5 bases and the J gene lost 4 bases, with 13 bases spanning the gap. Germline CDR1 SGHTA, CDR2 FQGNSA. The CDR3 contains 14 residues. The CDR3 protein is CASSIQQGPDTQYF. CDR3 DNA: TGTGCCAGCAGCATACAACAGGGACCAGATACGCAGTATTTT.

The CDR3 is CASSLSFRSSGASYEQYF. The CDR3 DNA reads TGTGCCAGCAGTTTATCTTTTAGGTCTAGCGGGGCCTCCTACGAGCAGTACTTC. V usage is TRBV27 and J usage is TRBJ2-7, with TRBD2 matching over 9 bases. Germline loops: CDR1 MNHEY, CDR2 SMNVEV (reference sequence). The CDR3 is 18 amino acids. Trimming at V came to 0 bases and at J to 0 bases, leaving 9 bases not matched to a gene.

CDR3: CASSLNAPGAGGAYEQYF. As DNA, the CDR3 is TGTGCCAGCAGCCTCAATGCCCCGGGGGCAGGGGGCGCCTACGAGCAGTACTTC. The chain has TRBV7-3 and TRBJ2-7; 8 nucleotides match TRBD1. The junction had 17 bases not matched to a gene; V was cut back by 5 bases and J by 2 bases. The CDR3 is made up of 18 amino acids. The germline gives CDR1 SGHTA, CDR2 FQGTGA.

The J gene is TRBJ1-2, the V gene TRBV29-1, with D possibly matching TRBD1 (5 bases). V lost 4 bases to trimming and J lost 4 bases, with 10 bases between them. The CDR3 sequence is 12 residues long. Germline V lookup: CDR1 SQVTM, CDR2 ANQGSEA. Here the CDR3 DNA reads TGCAGCGTTGGGGGGTGGTCCTATGGCTACACCTTC. It is translated as CSVGGWSYGYTF.

This chain uses TRBV5-1 with TRBJ2-2; maybe TRBD2 (5 bases). The CDR3 loop spans 15 amino acids. Per the germline V gene, CDR1 is SGHRS and CDR2 is YFSETQ. Trimming took off 1 base at V and 4 bases at J, with 11 bases between the two ends. The CDR3 reads CASSLLAETTGELFF. Here the CDR3 DNA reads TGCGCCAGCAGCTTGCTAGCCGAGACCACCGGGGAGCTGTTTTTT.

The chain joins TRBV10-2 to TRBJ2-7, with 10 bases identical to TRBD2. The CDR3 extends over 14 amino acids. V trimming: 5 bases; J trimming: 7 bases; junction bases outside the gene matches: 8. Germline V gene data show CDR1 as WSHSY and CDR2 as SAAADI. CDR3 nucleotide sequence: TGCGCCAGCAGTTTAGCAGCGGGAGGGAGGGAGCAGTACTTC. Translation gives CASSLAAGGREQYF.

The chain has TRBV29-1 and TRBJ1-2; no clear D. Germline values: CDR1 SQVTM, CDR2 ANQGSEA. V lost 5 bases, J lost 8 bases, and 12 bases lay in between. The CDR3 is made up of 11 amino acids. In DNA form, the CDR3 reads TGCAGCGTTCGAGGGTTTAGGGGCTACACCTTC. Its translation: CSVRGFRGYTF.